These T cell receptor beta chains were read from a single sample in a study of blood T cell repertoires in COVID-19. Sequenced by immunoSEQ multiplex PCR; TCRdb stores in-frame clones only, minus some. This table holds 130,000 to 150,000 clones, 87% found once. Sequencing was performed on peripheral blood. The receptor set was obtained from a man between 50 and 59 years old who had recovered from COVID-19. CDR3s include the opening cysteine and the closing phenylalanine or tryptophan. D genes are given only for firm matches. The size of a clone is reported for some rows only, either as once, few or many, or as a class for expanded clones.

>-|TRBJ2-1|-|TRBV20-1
TGCAGTGCTAGTTCGGACTCCTTATACTACAATGAGCAGTTCTTC
CSASSDSLYYNEQFF
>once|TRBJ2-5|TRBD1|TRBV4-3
TGCGCCAGCAGCCAAGCCAGACAGGGGAAAGGGACCCAGTACTTC
CASSQARQGKGTQYF
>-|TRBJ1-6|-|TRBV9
TGTGCCAGCAGCGTAGGGACAGTCGGTTCACCCCTCCACTTT
CASSVGTVGSPLHF
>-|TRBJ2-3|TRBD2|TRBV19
TGTGCCAGTAGTATTGGGACTACCCTTTTCACAGATACGCAGTATTTT
CASSIGTTLFTDTQYF
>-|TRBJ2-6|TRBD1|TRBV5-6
TGTGCCAGCAGCCCCGGGACAGCCTCTGGGGCCAACGTCCTGACTTTC
CASSPGTASGANVLTF
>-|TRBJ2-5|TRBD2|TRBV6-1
TGTGCCAGCAGTGCAGGACTAGCGGGGGTCCAAGAGACCCAGTACTTC
CASSAGLAGVQETQYF
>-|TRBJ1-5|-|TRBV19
TGTGCCAGTAGCCGGGACACTAGAAATGGTGGCAATCAGCCCCAGCATTTT
CASSRDTRNGGNQPQHF
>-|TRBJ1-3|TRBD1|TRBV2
TGTGCCAGCAGTGATCCGGGACAGGGGACCTCTGGAAACACCATATATTTT
CASSDPGQGTSGNTIYF
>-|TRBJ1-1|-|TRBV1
TGCACCAGCAGCCAAGATATCCAGGGAGGGACTGAAGCTTTCTTT
CTSSQDIQGGTEAFF
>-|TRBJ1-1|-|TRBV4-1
TGCGCCAGCAGCCAAGTAAACGGAGCTGAAGCTTTCTTT
CASSQVNGAEAFF
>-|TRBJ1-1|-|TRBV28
TGTGCCAGCAGTATTATGAACACTGAAGCTTTCTTT
CASSIMNTEAFF
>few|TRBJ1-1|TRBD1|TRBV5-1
TGCGCCAGCAGCTTCTCGACCACGGGACAGGGAAACACTGAAGCTTTCTTT
CASSFSTTGQGNTEAFF
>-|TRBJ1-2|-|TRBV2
TGTGCCAGCATGCGGACAGCTAACTATGGCTACACCTTC
CASMRTANYGYTF
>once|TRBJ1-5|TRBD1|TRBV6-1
TGTGCCAGCAGTGGCCTCGACAGGGGGTTCAATCAGCCCCAGCATTTT
CASSGLDRGFNQPQHF
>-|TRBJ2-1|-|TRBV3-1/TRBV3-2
TGTGCCAGCAGCCAAATGCTGGGTACGGGGAATGAGCAGTTCTTC
CASSQMLGTGNEQFF
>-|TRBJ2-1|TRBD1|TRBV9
TGTGCCAGCAGCATATATTTCACAGGGGCCGGTGGGCAGTTCTTC
CASSIYFTGAGGQFF
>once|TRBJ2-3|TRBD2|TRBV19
TGTGCCAGTAGTATACTAGCGGGGGTGGGAGATACGCAGTATTTT
CASSILAGVGDTQYF
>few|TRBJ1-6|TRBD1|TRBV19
TGTGCCAGTAGCACGGGACAGGGGGGTTCACCCCTCCACTTT
CASSTGQGGSPLHF
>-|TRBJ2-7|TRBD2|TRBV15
TGTGCCACCAGCAGAGAAGGCGGGGGGTTCGAGCAGTACTTC
CATSREGGGFEQYF
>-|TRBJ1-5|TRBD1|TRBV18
TGTGCCAGCTTAACCGACAGGGTAGGTAGCAATCAGCCCCAGCATTTT
CASLTDRVGSNQPQHF
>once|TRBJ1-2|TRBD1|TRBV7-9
TGTGCCAGCAGCTTAGAAGGGACAGGGGGCTACTATGGCTACACCTTC
CASSLEGTGGYYGYTF
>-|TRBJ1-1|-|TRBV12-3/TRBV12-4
TGTGCCAGCAGTTTGCGCCCCGACACTGAAGCTTTCTTT
CASSLRPDTEAFF
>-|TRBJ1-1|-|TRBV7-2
TGTGCCAGCAGCTTACAGGGCAGGGTTGGCACTGAAGCTTTCTTT
CASSLQGRVGTEAFF
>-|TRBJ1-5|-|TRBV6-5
TGTGCCAGCACGGGCACCCGGGGAGAGTCCCAGCATTTT
CASTGTRGESQHF
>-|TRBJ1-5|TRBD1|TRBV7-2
TGTGCCAGCAGCTTACAGGGGGCCAATCAGCCCCAGCATTTT
CASSLQGANQPQHF
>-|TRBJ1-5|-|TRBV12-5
TGTGCTAGTGGCACTCCCAGGGAGGGCAATCAGCCCCAGCATTTT
CASGTPREGNQPQHF
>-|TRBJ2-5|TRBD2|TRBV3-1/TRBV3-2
TGTGCCAGCAGCCCAGCGGGGGAAGAGACCCAGTACTTC
CASSPAGEETQYF
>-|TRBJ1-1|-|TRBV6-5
TGTGCCAGCAGCCTCGGGAGATGGCGCACTGAAGCTTTCTTT
CASSLGRWRTEAFF
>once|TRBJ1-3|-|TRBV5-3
TGTGCCAGAATAGGGGGCTCTGGAAACACCATATATTTT
CARIGGSGNTIYF
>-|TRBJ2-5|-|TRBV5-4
TGTGCCAGCGGGGCGGAGGGGGAGACCCAGTACTTC
CASGAEGETQYF
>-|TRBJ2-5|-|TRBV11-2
TGTGCCAGCAGCTTAGAATCTAGGGGGCAAGAGACCCAGTACTTC
CASSLESRGQETQYF
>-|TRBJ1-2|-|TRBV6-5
TGTGCCAGCAGTCGCAGGGGCGCAGACTATGGCTACACCTTC
CASSRRGADYGYTF
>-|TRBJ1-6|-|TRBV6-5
TGTGCCAGCAGTTACGGCGCCCCCTGGGGCGCTTCACCCCTCCACTTT
CASSYGAPWGASPLHF
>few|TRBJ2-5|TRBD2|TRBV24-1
TGTGCCACCAGTGACGGACTAGCTAAGAGGGAGACCCAGTACTTC
CATSDGLAKRETQYF
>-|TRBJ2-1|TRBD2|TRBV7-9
TGTGCCAGCAGTCCACTAGCGGGGGGTCCTAATGAGCAGTTCTTC
CASSPLAGGPNEQFF
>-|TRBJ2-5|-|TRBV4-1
TGCGCCAGCAGCCAGGCAGTACAAGAGACCCAGTACTTC
CASSQAVQETQYF
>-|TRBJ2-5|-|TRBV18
TGTGCCAGCTCACCAAGGGGGGAGACCCAGTACTTC
CASSPRGETQYF
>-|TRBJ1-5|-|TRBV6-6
TGTGCCAGCAGTTTGACAGGAACTACAAATCAGCCCCAGCATTTT
CASSLTGTTNQPQHF
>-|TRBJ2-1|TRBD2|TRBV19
TGTGCCAGTGAACAACTAGCGGGGGGGCCTAGTGAGCAGTTCTTC
CASEQLAGGPSEQFF
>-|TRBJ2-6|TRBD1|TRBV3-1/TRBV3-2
TGTGCCAGCACGGGACAGGGGGCTTGTTCAGGGGCCAACGTCCTGACTTTC
CASTGQGACSGANVLTF
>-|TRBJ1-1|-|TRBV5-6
TGTGCCAGCAGCTCTCGATACAGGGTCACTGAAGCTTTCTTT
CASSSRYRVTEAFF
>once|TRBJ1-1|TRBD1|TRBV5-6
TGTGCCAGCAGCTTGCGGGACAGGGTTCTGACTGAAGCTTTCTTT
CASSLRDRVLTEAFF
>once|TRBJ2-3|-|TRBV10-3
TGTGCCATCAGTGACTCTACAGATACGCAGTATTTT
CAISDSTDTQYF
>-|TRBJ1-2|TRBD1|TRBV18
TGTGCCAGCTCACCTCCGGGACAGTACTATGGCTACACCTTC
CASSPPGQYYGYTF
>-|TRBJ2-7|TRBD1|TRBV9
TGTGCCAGCAGCGACGGGGACAGGGGGAACTACGAGCAGTACTTC
CASSDGDRGNYEQYF
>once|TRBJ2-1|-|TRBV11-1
TGTGCCAGCAGCTCGGACACCTACTCCTACAATGAGCAGTTCTTC
CASSSDTYSYNEQFF
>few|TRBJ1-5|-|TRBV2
TGTGCCAGCAGTGTATCCACAAATCAGCCCCAGCATTTT
CASSVSTNQPQHF
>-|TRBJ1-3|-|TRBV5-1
TGCGCCAGCAGCCCCCGACAAAATGGAAACACCATATATTTT
CASSPRQNGNTIYF
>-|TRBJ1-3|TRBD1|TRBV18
TGTGCCAGCTCAAACAGGGGGCTATCTGGAAACACCATATATTTT
CASSNRGLSGNTIYF
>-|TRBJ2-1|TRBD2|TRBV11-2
TGTGCCAGCAGGGCCCTAGCGGGGGGTCAATACAATGAGCAGTTCTTC
CASRALAGGQYNEQFF
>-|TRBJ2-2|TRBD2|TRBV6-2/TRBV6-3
TGTGCCAGCAGTTACGTTCCTAGCGGGGTCCTTTATACCGGGGAGCTGTTTTTT
CASSYVPSGVLYTGELFF
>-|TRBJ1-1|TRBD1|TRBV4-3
TGCGCCAGCAGCCAAGATATTCCCGAGCGAGGGGGCTCTGAAGCTTTCTTT
CASSQDIPERGGSEAFF
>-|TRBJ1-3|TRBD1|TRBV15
TGTGCCACCAGCAGAGATCAGGGGGCTGGAAACACCATATATTTT
CATSRDQGAGNTIYF
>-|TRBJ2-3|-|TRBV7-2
TGTGCCAGCAGCTTAGTTAACCCCGGGGGAGGCACAGATACGCAGTATTTT
CASSLVNPGGGTDTQYF
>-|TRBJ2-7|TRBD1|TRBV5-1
TGCGCCAGCAGCTTGGCAGGGGGCTCCTACGAGCAGTACTTC
CASSLAGGSYEQYF
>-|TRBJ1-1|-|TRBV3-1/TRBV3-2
TGTGCCAGCAGCCTGGACAGCCAAATTGAAGCTTTCTTT
CASSLDSQIEAFF
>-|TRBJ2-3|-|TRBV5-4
TGTGCCAGCAGCCCGGGGTTGTGGCAGGGCACAGATACGCAGTATTTT
CASSPGLWQGTDTQYF
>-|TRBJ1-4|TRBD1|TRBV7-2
TGTGCCAGCAGCTATGGAGGACAGGACCTAAAACTGTTTTTT
CASSYGGQDLKLFF
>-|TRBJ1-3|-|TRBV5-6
TGTGCCAGCAGCTTGGAGGGGAACTCTGGAAACACCATATATTTT
CASSLEGNSGNTIYF